This TCR beta chain was captured by sequencing in a study of CD8 T cells in Susac syndrome. Study-wide results and caveats: The TCR sequencing and HLA analysis in the study involved a relatively small number of individuals, as the study acknowledged.

Remarks on this clonotype: Its antigen is still unknown.

Sequencing of TCR beta covered CD8+ and CD4+ T cells obtained from blood. The TEMRA cells underwent FACS enrichment, while the CD8+ and CD4+ T cells underwent negative isolation. Germline CDR1 is MNHEY and CDR2 is SVGAGI. The CDR3 runs 12 residues. With V trimmed by 5 bases and J by 7 bases, 4 bases remained unmatched. RNA amounts of roughly 0.5 to 1 ug underwent reverse transcription with random hexamers. The TCR beta CDR3 was amplified by immunoSEQ multiplex PCR across 54 Vbeta, 13 Jbeta. MiXCR, run by TCRdb on the immunoSEQ multiplex PCR reads, gives a single entry per CDR3 protein. The table includes approximately 190,000 distinct CDR3 sequences, approximately 93% detected once.

Sequenced input: CD4+ T cells from PBMCs. V is TRBV6-5 and J is TRBJ1-2; 7 nucleotides agree with TRBD1. The sequence derives from a human donor in good health. The CDR3 reads CASSVGTAGYTF. CDR3 sequence (DNA): TGTGCCAGCAGTGTCGGGACAGCTGGCTACACCTTC.